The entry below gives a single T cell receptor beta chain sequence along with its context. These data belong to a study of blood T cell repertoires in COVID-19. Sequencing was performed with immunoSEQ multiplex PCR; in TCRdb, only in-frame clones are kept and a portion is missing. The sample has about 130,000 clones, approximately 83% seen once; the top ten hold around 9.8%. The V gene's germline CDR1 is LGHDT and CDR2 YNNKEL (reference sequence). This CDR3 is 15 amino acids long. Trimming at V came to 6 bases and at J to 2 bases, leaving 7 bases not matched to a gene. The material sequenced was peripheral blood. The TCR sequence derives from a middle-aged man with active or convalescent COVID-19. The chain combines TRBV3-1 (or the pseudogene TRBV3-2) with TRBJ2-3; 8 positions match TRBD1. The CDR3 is CASSPQGAPTDTQYF. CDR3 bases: TGTGCCAGCAGTCCTCAGGGGGCCCCCACAGATACGCAGTATTTT.